The clone carrying this T cell receptor (beta chain) was picked up many times. What it recognizes is unknown. Assay used: immunoSEQ multiplex PCR; TCRdb lists only in-frame clones, some missing. The sample shows fewer than 100,000 clones, roughly two thirds of them seen only once. These data are taken from a study of shared clonotypes between healthy human individuals. Study-wide results and limits: For naive CD4 cells, around 5.1% of clonotypes were shared across a handful of donors.

This clonotype was obtained from a man aged 25-45 years in good health. Sequencing was done on a sample of memory CD8+ T cells sorted from blood. Subset defined: CD45RO+ cells pooled with CCR7-negative TemRA cells.

For the CDR3, the DNA is TGCGCCAGCAGTGAGGTCGGACGGCCCGGAGGGGCTTTCTTT. Amino acids: CASSEVGRPGGAFF. This chain links TRBV10-1 with TRBJ1-1; D unclear. The germline gives CDR1 WNHNN, CDR2 SYGVQD (reference sequence). V was shortened by 2 bases and J by 11 bases, with 18 bases between the two germline ends. This CDR3 region has 14 residues.